Described below is a single T cell receptor (beta chain) sequence and its context. As yet, its antigen is unknown. This entry is derived from a study of OX40 agonist ivuxolimab in advanced cancers. Findings and limits, study-wide: Determination of antigen specificity was not performed for the expanded peripheral T cells. Partial responders at 0.1-3.0 mg/kg showed near-lowest clonal expansion. At 0.1 to 3.0 mg/kg and by week 6, CD4+ and CD8+ T cells in the blood had expanded clonally.

The repertoire was sequenced with immunoSEQ multiplex PCR; TCRdb's copy has only in-frame clones and lacks some. In the table there are around 44,000 clones, approximately 90% of which are singletons. Trimming took 1 base from V and 4 from J, leaving 11 bases between them. Germline V gene sequence: CDR1 SGHRS, CDR2 YFSETQ. The CDR3 has 14 amino acids. The receptor comes from an adult with an advanced solid tumor such as melanoma, head and neck, liver or kidney cancer. V gene TRBV5-1 combines with J gene TRBJ2-5, with D perhaps assigned TRBD1 or TRBD2 (5 bases each). The sequencing here drew on CD4+ or CD8+ T cells sorted from blood, taken in a trial of the OX40 agonist ivuxolimab. CDR3 sequence reads: CASSLIGAGETQYF. As DNA, the CDR3 is TGCGCCAGCAGCTTGATAGGGGCGGGAGAGACCCAGTACTTC. The full variable domain, with the rest looked up from reference TRBV5-1 and TRBJ2-5, is KAGVTQTPRYLIKTRGQQVTLSCSPISGHRSVSWYQQTPGQGLQFLFEYFSETQRNKGNFPGRFSGRQFSNSRSEMNVSTLELGDSALYLCASSLIGAGETQYFGPGTRLLVL.